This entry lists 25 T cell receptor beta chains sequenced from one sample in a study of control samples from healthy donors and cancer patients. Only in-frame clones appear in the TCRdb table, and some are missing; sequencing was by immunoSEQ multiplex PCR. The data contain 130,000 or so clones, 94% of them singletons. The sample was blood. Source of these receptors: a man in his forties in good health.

This CDR3 is CASSLSGGQGTYEQYF. Here the CDR3 DNA reads TGTGCCAGCAGCTTATCGGGGGGACAGGGTACCTACGAGCAGTACTTC. V usage is TRBV7-2 and J usage is TRBJ2-7; 9 positions match TRBD1. This CDR3 has 16 amino acids. With 2 bases clipped from V and 2 bases from J, the junction kept 7 bases outside the gene matches. Germline values: CDR1 SGHTA, CDR2 FQGNSA.

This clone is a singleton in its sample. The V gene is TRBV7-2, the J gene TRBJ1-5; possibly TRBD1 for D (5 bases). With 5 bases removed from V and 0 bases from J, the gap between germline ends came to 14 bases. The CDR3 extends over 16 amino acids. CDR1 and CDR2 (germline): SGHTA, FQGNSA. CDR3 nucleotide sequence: TGTGCCAGCAGCCCGGAGACAGATTATAGCAATCAGCCCCAGCATTTT. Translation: CASSPETDYSNQPQHF.

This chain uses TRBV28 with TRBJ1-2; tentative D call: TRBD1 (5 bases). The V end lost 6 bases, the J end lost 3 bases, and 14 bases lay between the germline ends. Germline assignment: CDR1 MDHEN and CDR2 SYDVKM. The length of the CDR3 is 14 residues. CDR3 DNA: TGTGCCAGCAGCACAATTCCCAGGGACTATGGCTACACCTTC. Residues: CASSTIPRDYGYTF.

The CDR3 loop is CASSMGRSNEKLFF. CDR3 DNA sequence: TGTGCCAGTAGTATGGGCAGGTCCAATGAAAAACTGTTTTTT. The chain has TRBV19 and TRBJ1-4; no reliable D call. Trimming removed 3 bases at V and 5 bases at J, with 10 bases between. CDR3 size: 14 residues. The germline CDR1 and CDR2 sequences are LNHDA and SQIVND (reference sequence).

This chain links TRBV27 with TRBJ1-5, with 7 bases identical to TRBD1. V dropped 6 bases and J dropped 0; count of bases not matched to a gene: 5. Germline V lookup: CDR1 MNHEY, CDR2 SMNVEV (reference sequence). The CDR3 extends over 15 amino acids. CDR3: CASRPTGYSNQPQHF. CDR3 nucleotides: TGTGCCAGCAGACCGACAGGGTATAGCAATCAGCCCCAGCATTTT.

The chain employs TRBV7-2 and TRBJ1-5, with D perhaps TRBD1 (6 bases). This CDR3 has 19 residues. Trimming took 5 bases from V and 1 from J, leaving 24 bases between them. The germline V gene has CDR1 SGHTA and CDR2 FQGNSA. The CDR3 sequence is CASSLNSPGQGGSNQPQHF. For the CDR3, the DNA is TGTGCCAGCAGCCTTAATTCGCCGGGACAAGGCGGGAGCAATCAGCCCCAGCATTTT.

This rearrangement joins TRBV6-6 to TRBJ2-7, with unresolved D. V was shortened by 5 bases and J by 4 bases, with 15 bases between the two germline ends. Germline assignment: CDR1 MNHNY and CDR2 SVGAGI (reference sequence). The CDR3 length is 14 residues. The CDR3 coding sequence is TGTGCCAGCAGTGGCGGACGGAAGACTTACGAGCAGTACTTC. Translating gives CASSGGRKTYEQYF.

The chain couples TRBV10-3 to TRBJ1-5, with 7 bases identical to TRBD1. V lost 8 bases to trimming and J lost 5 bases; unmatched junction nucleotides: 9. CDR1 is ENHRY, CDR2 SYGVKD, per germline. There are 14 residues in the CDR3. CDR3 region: CAISGGGYDQPQHF. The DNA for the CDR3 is TGTGCCATCTCAGGGGGGGGGTACGATCAGCCCCAGCATTTT.

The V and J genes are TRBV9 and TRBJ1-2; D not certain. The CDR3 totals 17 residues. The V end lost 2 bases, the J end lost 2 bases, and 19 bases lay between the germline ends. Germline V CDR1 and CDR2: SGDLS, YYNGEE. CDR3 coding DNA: TGTGCCAGCAGCGTCAGTCGTAGCATGTTGTCCAACTATGGCTACACCTTC. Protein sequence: CASSVSRSMLSNYGYTF.

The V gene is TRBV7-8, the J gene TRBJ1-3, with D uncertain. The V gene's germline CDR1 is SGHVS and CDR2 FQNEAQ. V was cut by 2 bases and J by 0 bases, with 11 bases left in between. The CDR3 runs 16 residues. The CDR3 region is CASSLTATASGNTIYF. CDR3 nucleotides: TGTGCCAGCAGCTTAACTGCAACAGCCTCTGGAAACACCATATATTTT.

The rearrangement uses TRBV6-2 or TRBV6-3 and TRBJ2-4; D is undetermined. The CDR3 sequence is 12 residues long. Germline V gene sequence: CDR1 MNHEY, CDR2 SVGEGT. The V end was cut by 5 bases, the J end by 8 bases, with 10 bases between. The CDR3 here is CASSLPSDIQYF. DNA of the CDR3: TGTGCCAGCAGTCTCCCCAGCGACATTCAGTACTTC.

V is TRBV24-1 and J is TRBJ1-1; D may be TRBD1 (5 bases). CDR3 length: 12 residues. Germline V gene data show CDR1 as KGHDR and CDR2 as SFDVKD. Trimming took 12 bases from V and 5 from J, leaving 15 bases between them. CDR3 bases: TGTGCCTCTCAGGGTCGTAGGACTGAAGCTTTCTTT. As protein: CASQGRRTEAFF.

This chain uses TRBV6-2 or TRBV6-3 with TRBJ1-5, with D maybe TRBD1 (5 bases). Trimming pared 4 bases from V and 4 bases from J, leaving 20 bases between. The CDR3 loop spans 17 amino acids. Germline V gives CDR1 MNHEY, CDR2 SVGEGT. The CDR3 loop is CASSLGLWRMANQPQHF. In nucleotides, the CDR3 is TGTGCCAGCAGTTTGGGGCTGTGGCGGATGGCAAATCAGCCCCAGCATTTT.

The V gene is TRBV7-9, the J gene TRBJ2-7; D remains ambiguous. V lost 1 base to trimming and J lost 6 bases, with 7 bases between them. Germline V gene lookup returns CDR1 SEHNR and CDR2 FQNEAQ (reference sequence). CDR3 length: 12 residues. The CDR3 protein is CASSLDGREQYF. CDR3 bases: TGTGCCAGCAGCTTAGACGGTCGCGAGCAGTACTTC.

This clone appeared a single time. In DNA form, the CDR3 reads TGTGCCAGCTCTTCGTCGCAGGGTCTGTACGAGCAGTACTTC. It translates to CASSSSQGLYEQYF. The chain combines TRBV18 with TRBJ2-7, with a tentative D call TRBD1 (5 bases). The ends were cut back, 6 bases at V and 4 bases at J, with 16 bases in the middle. CDR1 KGHSH and CDR2 LQKENI come from the germline V gene. The CDR3 length is 14 residues.

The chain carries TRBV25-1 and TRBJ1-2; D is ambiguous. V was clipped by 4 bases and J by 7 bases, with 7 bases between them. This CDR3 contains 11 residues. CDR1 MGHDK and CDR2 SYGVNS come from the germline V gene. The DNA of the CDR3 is TGTGCCAGCAGTGGGGGAACTGGCTACACCTTC. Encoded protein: CASSGGTGYTF.

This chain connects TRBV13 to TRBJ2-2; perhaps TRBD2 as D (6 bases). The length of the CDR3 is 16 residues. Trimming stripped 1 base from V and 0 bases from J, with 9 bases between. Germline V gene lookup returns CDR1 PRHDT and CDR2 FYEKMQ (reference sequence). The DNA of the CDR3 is TGTGCCAGCAGCTTAGAGGGCGGGGCGAACACCGGGGAGCTGTTTTTT. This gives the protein CASSLEGGANTGELFF.

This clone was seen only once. CDR3 protein: CASRKGGASTDTQYF. CDR3 DNA sequence: TGTGCCAGCAGAAAGGGAGGGGCTAGCACAGATACGCAGTATTTT. The chain recombines TRBV7-6 with TRBJ2-3, with 7 bases identical to TRBD2. CDR3 length: 15 amino acids. V was pared by 6 bases and J by 0 bases, with 6 bases of the junction left unmatched. Germline CDR1 and CDR2: SGHVS and FNYEAQ. Combining the CDR3 with reference TRBV7-6 and TRBJ2-3 gives the whole variable domain GAGVSQSPRYKVTKRGQDVALRCDPISGHVSLYWYRQALGQGPEFLTYFNYEAQQDKSGLPNDRFSAERPEGSISTLTIQRTEQRDSAMYRCASRKGGASTDTQYFGPGTRLTVL.

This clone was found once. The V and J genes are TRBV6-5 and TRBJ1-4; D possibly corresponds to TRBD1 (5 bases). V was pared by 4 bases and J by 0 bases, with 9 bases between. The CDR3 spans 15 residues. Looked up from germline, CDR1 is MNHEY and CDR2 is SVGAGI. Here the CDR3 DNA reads TGTGCCAGCAGTTTTCAGGGTGCAACTAATGAAAAACTGTTTTTT. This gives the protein CASSFQGATNEKLFF.

This CDR3 is CASSSAGLTGTNQPQHF. The CDR3 DNA is TGTGCCAGCAGTTCCGCCGGACTGACAGGGACCAATCAGCCCCAGCATTTT. The V and J genes are TRBV11-2 and TRBJ1-5, with 7 bases aligning to TRBD1. The CDR3 has 17 residues. J gave up 3 bases and V 6 bases, and 14 bases lay outside the gene matches. Germline CDR1 SGHAT, CDR2 FQNNGV.

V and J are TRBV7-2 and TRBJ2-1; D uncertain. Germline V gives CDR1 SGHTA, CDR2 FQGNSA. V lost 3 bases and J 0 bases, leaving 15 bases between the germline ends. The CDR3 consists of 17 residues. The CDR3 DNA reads TGTGCCAGCAGCTTTATCACTGGCACAAGCTCCTACAATGAGCAGTTCTTC. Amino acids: CASSFITGTSSYNEQFF.

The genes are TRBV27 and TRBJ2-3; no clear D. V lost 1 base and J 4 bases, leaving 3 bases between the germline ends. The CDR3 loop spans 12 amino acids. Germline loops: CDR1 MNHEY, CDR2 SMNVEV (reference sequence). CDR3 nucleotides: TGTGCCAGCAGTTTATGGCCAGATACGCAGTATTTT. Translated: CASSLWPDTQYF.

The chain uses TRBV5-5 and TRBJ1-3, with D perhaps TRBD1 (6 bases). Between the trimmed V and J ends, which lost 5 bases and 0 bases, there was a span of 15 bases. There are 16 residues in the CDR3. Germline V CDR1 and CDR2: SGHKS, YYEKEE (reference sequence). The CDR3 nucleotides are TGTGCCAGCAGGTCCCCGGACAGCCGCTCTGGAAACACCATATATTTT. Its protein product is CASRSPDSRSGNTIYF.

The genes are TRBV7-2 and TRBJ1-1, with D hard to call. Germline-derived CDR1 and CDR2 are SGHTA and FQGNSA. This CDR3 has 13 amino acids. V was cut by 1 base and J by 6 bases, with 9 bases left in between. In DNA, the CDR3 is TGTGCCAGCAGCTTAGTTAGGGAGTCTGAAGCTTTCTTT. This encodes CASSLVRESEAFF. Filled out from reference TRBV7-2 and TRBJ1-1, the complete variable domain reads GAGVSQSPSNKVTEKGKDVELRCDPISGHTALYWYRQSLGQGLEFLIYFQGNSAPDKSGLPSDRFSAERTGGSVSTLTIQRTQQEDSAVYLCASSLVRESEAFFGQGTRLTVV.

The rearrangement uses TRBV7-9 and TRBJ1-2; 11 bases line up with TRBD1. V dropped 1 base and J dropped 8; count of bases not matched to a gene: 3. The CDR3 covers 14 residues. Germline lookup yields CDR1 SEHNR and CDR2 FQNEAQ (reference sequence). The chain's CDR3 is CASSLGDRGEGYTF. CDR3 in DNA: TGTGCCAGCAGCTTAGGGGACAGGGGGGAAGGCTACACCTTC.